The TCR beta chain described here comes from a study of post-analysis software for immune sequencing data (dated by TCRdb to the mid-2010s). Study-wide context: Recorded disease courses included relapsing-remitting, secondary progressive and progressive-relapsing multiple sclerosis, with some patients lacking subtype annotation. A subset of samples was prepared in parallel using single-end sample barcoding, then pooled and co-amplified after Illumina adapter ligation. Patient repertoires were compared against roughly 10 previously published healthy control repertoires from donors aged 6 to 25 years. What the research found in general, with its limitations: Patients showed significantly higher frequencies than controls for a handful of TRBV segments, among them TRBV5-6, TRBV5-1 and TRBV20-1. Multiple sclerosis patients had significantly lower normalized Chao1 diversity than controls, a result that suggests substantial peripheral T-cell clonal expansion. Strong co-clustering of samples prepared in the same batch was shown by direct clustering with F measure, prompting a batch-effect correction. The control group was slightly older than the multiple sclerosis patient group.

TCR beta repertoires were profiled from peripheral blood of under 15 young patients with multiple sclerosis to demonstrate the VDJtools post-analysis software. The patients with multiple sclerosis were children and adolescents between about 6 and 16 years of age. The germline V gene specifies MGHRA as CDR1 and YSYEKL as CDR2. The junction shows trimming of 2 bases on V and 3 bases on J, and the gene matches do not reach 9 bases of it. The CDR3, cysteine through phenylalanine, is 17 amino acids long. Here the CDR3 DNA is all that survives: 51 bases in frame from base 1. About this clonotype itself: Which antigen it targets is not known. No base qualities exist here, and no much larger clone lies one base off it.

Receptor libraries were prepared by PCR. Sequencing used an Illumina HiSeq 2500. Unique molecular identifiers were incorporated into TCR beta cDNA libraries to reduce PCR and sequencing biases. Every 1 to 10 million input T cells yielded 500,000 or so cDNA molecules, meaning each molecule approximated one T cell. The patient libraries were prepared and sequenced with the same protocol used for the earlier healthy control dataset. Within a given batch, samples were prepared together, multiplexed and sequenced on the same HiSeq lane. Per the source publication's procedure: Raw barcoded reads were processed with MIGEC, and single-read molecular identifier groups were discarded before consensus assembly and CDR3 extraction. VDJtools was used for post-analysis of the clonotype tables, with diversity normalized by down-sampling every dataset to the smallest sample size. In repertoire overlap clustering, CDR3 amino acid sequences, but not nucleotide sequences, were matched to correct batch-related cross-sample contamination. TCRdb reanalyzed the raw reads on its own, using fastp at Q25 for trimming and MiXCR for clone calling, and kept in-frame beta chains. One record per CDR3 amino acid sequence lists the most common genes and DNA. Here the V and J calls rest on TCRdb's processing, not on the authors' analysis. The table for this sample lists about 430,000 distinct CDR3 sequences; approximately 39% of them were counted only once. The ten largest clonotypes hold approximately 7.7% of the sample.

The clonotype was recovered from a girl aged 2 to 9 with multiple sclerosis. The chain is encoded by TRBV4-1 joined to TRBJ2-1; TRBD2 lines up with 8 middle nucleotides. The sample consisted of blood. This receptor has the CDR3 CASSQTEREPFYNEQFF. Read as DNA, the sequence is TGCGCCAGCAGCCAAACAGAGCGGGAGCCCTTCTACAATGAGCAGTTCTTC.